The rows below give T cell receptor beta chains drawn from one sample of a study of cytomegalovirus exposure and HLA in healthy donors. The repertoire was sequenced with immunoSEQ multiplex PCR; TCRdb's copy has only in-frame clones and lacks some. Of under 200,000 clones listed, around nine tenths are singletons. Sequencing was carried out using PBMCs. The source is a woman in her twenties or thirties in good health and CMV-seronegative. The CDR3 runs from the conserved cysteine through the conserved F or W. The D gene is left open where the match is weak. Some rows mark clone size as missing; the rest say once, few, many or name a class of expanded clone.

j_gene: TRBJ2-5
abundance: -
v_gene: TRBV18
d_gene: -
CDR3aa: CASSPESREETQYF
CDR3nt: TGTGCCAGCTCACCTGAAAGTCGGGAAGAGACCCAGTACTTC

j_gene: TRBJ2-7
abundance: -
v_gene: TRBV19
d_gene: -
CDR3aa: CASSIDPTGEQYF
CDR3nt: TGTGCCAGTAGTATAGATCCCACAGGTGAGCAGTACTTC

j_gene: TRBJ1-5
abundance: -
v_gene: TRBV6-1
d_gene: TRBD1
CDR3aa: CASSEEQGASNQPQHF
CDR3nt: TGTGCCAGCAGTGAAGAGCAGGGGGCCAGCAATCAGCCCCAGCATTTT

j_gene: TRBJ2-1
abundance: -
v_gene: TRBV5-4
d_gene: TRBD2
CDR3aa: CASSKGLAGGSSYNEQFF
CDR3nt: TGTGCCAGCTCCAAGGGACTAGCGGGGGGCAGCTCCTACAATGAGCAGTTCTTC

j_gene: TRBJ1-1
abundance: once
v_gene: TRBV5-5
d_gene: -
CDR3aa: CASSYRPGGTEAFF
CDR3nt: TGTGCCAGCAGCTACCGACCGGGGGGCACTGAAGCTTTCTTT

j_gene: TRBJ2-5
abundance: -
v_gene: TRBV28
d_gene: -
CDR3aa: CASTIDSQETQYF
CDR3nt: TGTGCCAGCACCATCGACAGCCAAGAGACCCAGTACTTC

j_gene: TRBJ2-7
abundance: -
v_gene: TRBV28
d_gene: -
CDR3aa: CASRPPGTTELNLREQYF
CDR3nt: TGTGCCAGCAGACCCCCCGGGACAACCGAACTTAACCTACGGGAGCAGTACTTC

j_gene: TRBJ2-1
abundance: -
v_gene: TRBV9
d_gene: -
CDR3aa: CASSVGLAYNEQFF
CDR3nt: TGTGCCAGCAGCGTAGGGCTAGCTTACAATGAGCAGTTCTTC

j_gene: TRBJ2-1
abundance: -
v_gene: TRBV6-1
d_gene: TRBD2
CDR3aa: CASSVRVTSGYNEQFF
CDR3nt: TGTGCCAGCAGTGTTCGGGTGACTAGCGGTTACAATGAGCAGTTCTTC

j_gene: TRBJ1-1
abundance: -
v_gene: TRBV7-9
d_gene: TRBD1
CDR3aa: CASSSPRRSGTANTEAFF
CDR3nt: TGTGCCAGCAGCTCACCTCGCCGATCGGGGACAGCGAACACTGAAGCTTTCTTT

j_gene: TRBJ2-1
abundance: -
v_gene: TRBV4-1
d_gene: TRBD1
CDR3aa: CASSGGQMSSYNEQFF
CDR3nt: TGCGCCAGCAGCGGGGGACAGATGAGCTCCTACAATGAGCAGTTCTTC

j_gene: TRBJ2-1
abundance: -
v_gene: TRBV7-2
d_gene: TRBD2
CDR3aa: CASSLIGTTNAEQFF
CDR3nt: TGTGCCAGCAGCTTAATCGGGACTACGAACGCCGAGCAGTTCTTC

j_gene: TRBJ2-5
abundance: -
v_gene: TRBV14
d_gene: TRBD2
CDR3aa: CASSQFLAGGLETQYF
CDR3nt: TGTGCCAGCAGCCAATTTCTAGCGGGAGGGCTAGAGACCCAGTACTTC

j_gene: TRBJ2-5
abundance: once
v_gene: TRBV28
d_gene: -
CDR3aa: CASSSPQGGETQYF
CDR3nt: TGTGCCAGCAGTTCCCCCCAAGGGGGTGAGACCCAGTACTTC

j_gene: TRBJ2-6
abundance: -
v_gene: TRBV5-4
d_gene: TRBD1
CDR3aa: CASSYPTGGFSGANVLTF
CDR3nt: TGTGCCAGCAGCTACCCGACAGGGGGCTTCTCTGGGGCCAACGTCCTGACTTTC

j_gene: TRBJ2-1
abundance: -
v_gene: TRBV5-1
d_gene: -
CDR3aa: CASSLRGGENEQFF
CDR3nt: TGCGCCAGCAGCTTAAGGGGGGGCGAAAATGAGCAGTTCTTC

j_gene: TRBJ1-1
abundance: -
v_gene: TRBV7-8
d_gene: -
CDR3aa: CASSSMGSMNTEAFF
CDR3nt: TGTGCCAGCAGCTCGATGGGCTCCATGAACACTGAAGCTTTCTTT

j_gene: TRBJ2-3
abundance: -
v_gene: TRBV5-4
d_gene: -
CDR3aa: CASSLGVGGTPDTQYF
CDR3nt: TGTGCCAGCAGCTTGGGGGTCGGGGGAACCCCCGATACGCAGTATTTT

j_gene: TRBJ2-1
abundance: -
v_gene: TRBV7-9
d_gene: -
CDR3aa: CASSSLEDDEQFF
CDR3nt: TGTGCCAGCAGTTCATTGGAGGACGATGAGCAGTTCTTC

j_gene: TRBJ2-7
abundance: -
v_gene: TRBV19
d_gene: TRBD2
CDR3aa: CASRVTSLLTYEQYF
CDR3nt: TGTGCCAGTAGGGTGACTAGCCTCCTTACTTACGAGCAGTACTTC

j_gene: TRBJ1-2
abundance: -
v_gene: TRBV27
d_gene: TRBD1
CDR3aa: CASSFQGGYGYTF
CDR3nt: TGTGCCAGCAGTTTCCAGGGGGGCTATGGCTACACCTTC

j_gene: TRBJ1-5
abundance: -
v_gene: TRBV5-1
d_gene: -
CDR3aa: CASSLGAREEPQHF
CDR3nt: TGCGCCAGCAGCCTTGGGGCGCGGGAGGAACCCCAGCATTTT